A selection of T cell receptor beta chains follows, all from one sample in a study of response to subunit inactivated influenza vaccine. Using its own MiXCR run on the RT-PCR reads, TCRdb lists one record per CDR3 protein. The sample lists fewer than 600,000 distinct CDR3 sequences, approximately 7.8% occurring once. The sequencing used PBMCs from blood, collected about 24 months after vaccination. These receptors were obtained from a man aged 50 to 75 who received an inactivated influenza vaccine. Both conserved end residues are part of each CDR3. Fields, in order: V gene, J gene, clone size, D gene, CDR3 protein, CDR3 DNA. The D gene is left open where the match is weak. Clone sizes are given selectively: once, few, many, or a class where the clone is expanded.

V: TRBV5-1
J: TRBJ2-3
size: few
D: .
CDR3: CASSLTGPTDTQYF
DNA: TGCGCCAGCAGCTTGACCGGGCCCACAGATACGCAGTATTTT

V: TRBV28
J: TRBJ1-1
size: many
D: .
CDR3: CASSRRGYTEAFF
DNA: TGTGCCAGCAGCAGGAGGGGGTACACTGAAGCTTTCTTT

V: TRBV7-2
J: TRBJ2-1
size: many
D: .
CDR3: CASSRSGYNEQFF
DNA: TGTGCCAGCAGCCGGAGCGGCTACAATGAGCAGTTCTTC

V: TRBV28
J: TRBJ2-6
size: many
D: .
CDR3: CATHRVGANVLTF
DNA: TGTGCCACACACAGGGTTGGGGCCAACGTCCTGACTTTC

V: TRBV3-1
J: TRBJ2-5
size: few
D: .
CDR3: CASSQVRRWGETQYF
DNA: TGTGCCAGCAGCCAAGTAAGACGATGGGGCGAGACCCAGTACTTC

V: TRBV15
J: TRBJ2-5
size: many
D: .
CDR3: CATSRILGGRGLETQYF
DNA: TGTGCCACCAGCCGAATTCTGGGCGGCAGGGGTTTGGAGACCCAGTACTTC

V: TRBV27
J: TRBJ2-2
size: few
D: TRBD1
CDR3: CATSWDRGSGELFF
DNA: TGTGCCACCTCTTGGGACAGGGGTAGCGGGGAGCTGTTTTTT

V: TRBV5-1
J: TRBJ1-6
size: many
D: .
CDR3: CASSLTTANSPLHF
DNA: TGCGCCAGCAGCTTGACGACGGCGAATTCACCCCTCCACTTT

V: TRBV10-1
J: TRBJ2-1
size: .
D: .
CDR3: CASSAIGNEQFF
DNA: TGCGCCAGCAGTGCAATCGGGAATGAGCAGTTCTTC

V: TRBV7-6
J: TRBJ2-5
size: .
D: .
CDR3: CASSFERTQYF
DNA: TGTGCCAGCAGCTTTGAGCGGACCCAGTACTTC

V: TRBV20-1
J: TRBJ1-2
size: few
D: .
CDR3: CSARDWEGSYGYTF
DNA: TGCAGTGCTAGAGATTGGGAAGGGTCCTATGGCTACACCTTC

V: TRBV27
J: TRBJ1-2
size: many
D: .
CDR3: CASSLSGGRSGYTF
DNA: TGTGCCAGCAGTTTATCTGGGGGGCGGAGTGGCTACACCTTC

V: TRBV28
J: TRBJ2-1
size: .
D: TRBD1
CDR3: CASTGAGGVDEQFF
DNA: TGTGCCAGTACCGGGGCAGGGGGTGTGGATGAGCAGTTCTTC

V: TRBV25-1
J: TRBJ2-6
size: once
D: .
CDR3: CASSECGLSGANVLTF
DNA: TGTGCCAGCAGTGAATGTGGACTCTCTGGGGCCAACGTCCTGACTTTC

V: TRBV7-9
J: TRBJ2-7
size: many
D: .
CDR3: CASSWDAYEQYF
DNA: TGTGCCAGCAGTTGGGACGCATACGAGCAGTACTTC

V: TRBV6-1
J: TRBJ1-5
size: few
D: .
CDR3: CASSGQGPHQPQHF
DNA: TGTGCCAGCAGTGGTCAGGGTCCCCATCAGCCCCAGCATTTT

V: TRBV6-1
J: TRBJ1-4
size: .
D: TRBD1
CDR3: CASTQGINEKLFF
DNA: TGTGCCAGCACACAGGGGATCAATGAAAAACTGTTTTTT

V: TRBV12-3/TRBV12-4
J: TRBJ2-1
size: many
D: .
CDR3: CASKGGEQFF
DNA: TGTGCCAGCAAGGGCGGTGAGCAGTTCTTC

V: TRBV7-2
J: TRBJ2-5
size: .
D: TRBD1
CDR3: CASSPRTGVKTQYF
DNA: TGTGCCAGCAGCCCCCGGACAGGGGTGAAGACCCAGTACTTC

V: TRBV12-3/TRBV12-4
J: TRBJ1-4
size: .
D: TRBD1
CDR3: CASSATQGASEKLFF
DNA: TGTGCCAGCAGTGCAACACAGGGGGCAAGTGAAAAACTGTTTTTT

V: TRBV20-1
J: TRBJ2-2
size: .
D: .
CDR3: CSAPSAGLTGELFF
DNA: TGCAGTGCTCCCTCCGCGGGCCTCACCGGGGAGCTGTTTTTT